Presented here are 28 T cell receptor beta chains from one specimen sequenced in a study of CD8 T cells in ankylosing spondylitis. Study findings and constraints: Ankylosing spondylitis blood appeared to carry a characteristic TCR beta motif of roughly eight highly homologous variants.

TCRdb processed the 5' RACE reads anew with MiXCR; each CDR3 protein has one entry. The data show approximately 540,000 distinct CDR3 sequences, with about 13% seen just once and nearly 7% held by the top ten. These receptors lack a known antigen. Material: blood, either unsorted or a sorted T cell fraction (not recorded which). These receptor sequences come from a male donor with ankylosing spondylitis.

The sample holds a few counts of this clonotype. The rearrangement joins TRBV7-2 to TRBJ2-1, with 7 bases matching TRBD2. The V gene's germline CDR1 is SGHTA and CDR2 FQGNSA. The length of the CDR3 is 15 residues. Trimming cost V 5 bases and J 2 bases; bases outside gene matches: 6. The CDR3 loop is CASSQSGTTYNEQFF. The CDR3 DNA reads TGTGCCAGCAGCCAAAGCGGGACCACCTACAATGAGCAGTTCTTC.

This clonotype was counted only a few times. The gene calls are TRBV7-8 and TRBJ1-5; the D gene is possibly TRBD1 (5 bases). The CDR3 length is 15 residues. The V gene's germline CDR1 is SGHVS and CDR2 FQNEAQ. V was shortened by 4 bases and J by 1 base, with 11 bases between the two germline ends. CDR3 sequence (DNA): TGTGCCAGCAGCTCGTTGACAGCGAGCAATCAGCCCCAGCATTTT. Translated, it gives CASSSLTASNQPQHF. Full variable domain (outside the CDR3, taken from reference TRBV7-8 and TRBJ1-5): GAGVSQSPRYKVAKRGQDVALRCDPISGHVSLFWYQQALGQGPEFLTYFQNEAQLDKSGLPSDRFFAERPEGSVSTLKIQRTQQEDSAVYLCASSSLTASNQPQHFGDGTRLSIL.

This clonotype was seen many times. This chain joins TRBV29-1 and TRBJ2-1; TRBD2 matches at 7 bases. The CDR3 sequence is 14 residues long. Germline V gives CDR1 SQVTM, CDR2 ANQGSEA. With 1 base clipped from V and 3 bases from J, the junction kept 3 bases outside the gene matches. For the CDR3, the DNA is TGCAGCGTTGAAGGTAGCGGGTTCTACAATGAGCAGTTCTTC. It encodes CSVEGSGFYNEQFF.

This chain joins TRBV9 and TRBJ2-3, with 10 bases lining up with TRBD2. The CDR3 runs 17 residues. Germline CDR1 and CDR2: SGDLS and YYNGEE. The J segment lost 2 bases and the V segment lost 0 bases, leaving 6 bases of the junction unmatched. The CDR3 DNA follows: TGTGCCAGCAGCGTAGCAGGTAGCGGGGGGAACACAGATACGCAGTATTTT. This sequence encodes CASSVAGSGGNTDTQYF.

This clonotype was seen a few times. One end of the junction does not line up with germline, which may come from a read error. The genes are TRBV24-1 and TRBJ2-1; TRBD2 matches 9 bases. This CDR3 region has 14 residues. Germline values: CDR1 KGHDR, CDR2 SFDVKD. Here the CDR3 DNA reads TGTGCCACCAGTGACGCCGGGACTAGCCGACGTCCCGTCTTC. This codes for CATSDAGTSRRPVF.

The V gene is TRBV7-9, the J gene TRBJ1-6; D perhaps matches TRBD1 (5 bases). Per germline, CDR1 SEHNR and CDR2 FQNEAQ (reference sequence). The CDR3 is 16 amino acids. Trimming took 1 base from V and 8 from J, leaving 15 bases between them. The CDR3 loop is CASSLGVGQGDSPLHF. The CDR3 region has the DNA TGTGCCAGCAGCTTAGGCGTTGGTCAGGGAGATTCACCCCTCCACTTT.

The chain combines TRBV7-9 with TRBJ2-7, with D tentatively TRBD2 (5 bases). Trimming took off 8 bases at V and 0 bases at J, with 14 bases between the two ends. The CDR3 loop spans 14 amino acids. Germline V gene lookup returns CDR1 SEHNR and CDR2 FQNEAQ (reference sequence). The CDR3 loop is CASPPAGNSYEQYF. As DNA, the CDR3 is TGTGCCAGCCCGCCGGCGGGTAACTCCTACGAGCAGTACTTC.

This clonotype was seen more than once but under ten times. This rearrangement joins TRBV20-1 to TRBJ2-3; unclear D gene. Germline V CDR1 and CDR2: DFQATT, SNEGSKA (reference sequence). This CDR3 spans 13 amino acids. Trimming removed 6 bases from V and 4 bases from J, with 14 bases in between. The CDR3 loop reads CSATGSWADTQYF. The DNA for the CDR3 is TGCAGTGCCACGGGTAGTTGGGCAGATACGCAGTATTTT.

This chain uses TRBV20-1 with TRBJ2-7; D might be TRBD1 (6 bases). Germline CDR1 is DFQATT and CDR2 is SNEGSKA (reference sequence). CDR3 size: 12 residues. Between the trimmed V and J ends, which lost 3 bases and 3 bases, there was a span of 9 bases. The CDR3 DNA follows: TGCAGTGCTAGTTGGACAGACTACGAGCAGTACTTC. Translating gives CSASWTDYEQYF.

The chain uses TRBV14 and TRBJ2-1, with 8 bases matching TRBD2. V trimming: 0 bases; J trimming: 6 bases; junction bases outside the gene matches: 7. CDR1 and CDR2 (germline): SGHDN, FVKESK. The CDR3 has 16 amino acids. The CDR3 coding sequence is TGTGCCAGCAGCCAAGAAGCGGGGGTGCTACTCAATGAGCAGTTCTTC. It codes for CASSQEAGVLLNEQFF.

This clonotype occurred a few times. The chain uses TRBV7-8 and TRBJ1-1, with TRBD1 matching over 8 bases. This CDR3 is 15 amino acids long. Trimming cost V 4 bases and J 4 bases; bases outside gene matches: 8. Per the germline V gene, CDR1 is SGHVS and CDR2 is FQNEAQ. DNA of the CDR3: TGTGCCAGCAGCTCACTTCAGGGGGCCATCACTGAAGCTTTCTTT. It specifies CASSSLQGAITEAFF.

This clonotype was recorded at least ten times. The CDR3 DNA sequence: TGTGCCAGCAGCTTAGTTTCTAGCGGGAGGGCAGAACAGTTCTTC. It translates to CASSLVSSGRAEQFF. The V gene is TRBV7-9, the J gene TRBJ2-1; 12 nucleotides agree with TRBD2. In germline, CDR1 is SEHNR, CDR2 FQNEAQ (reference sequence). V trimming: 1 base; J trimming: 13 bases; junction bases outside the gene matches: 8. This CDR3 has 15 amino acids.

The chain links TRBV12-3 or TRBV12-4 to TRBJ2-1; 10 bases map to TRBD2. The V and J ends lost 6 bases and 7 bases, in that order; junction bases with no gene match: 6. This CDR3 region has 14 residues. CDR3 nucleotides: TGTGCCAGCAGCCCCGTACTAGCGGGAAATGAGCAGTTCTTC. The encoded protein is CASSPVLAGNEQFF.

This clonotype was found many times. The J gene is TRBJ1-1, the V gene TRBV29-1, with 7 bases fitting TRBD1. From germline, CDR1 is SQVTM and CDR2 ANQGSEA. This CDR3 is 13 amino acids long. The V and J ends lost 8 bases and 1 base, in that order; junction bases with no gene match: 7. DNA for the CDR3: TGCAGCATACCGGGACAGACGAACACTGAAGCTTTCTTT. It is translated as CSIPGQTNTEAFF.

The J gene is TRBJ1-2, the V gene TRBV5-1; D is ambiguous. Trimming removed 2 bases at V and 2 bases at J, with 7 bases between. Per the germline V gene, CDR1 is SGHRS and CDR2 is YFSETQ. CDR3 length equals 13 residues. CDR3 sequence: CASSFGRNYGYTF. The CDR3 bases are TGCGCCAGCAGCTTTGGGAGGAACTATGGCTACACCTTC.

The chain has TRBV20-1 and TRBJ1-1; D gene uncertain. The CDR3 contains 14 residues. Germline lookup yields CDR1 DFQATT and CDR2 SNEGSKA (reference sequence). Trimming stripped 5 bases from V and 3 bases from J, with 16 bases between. The CDR3: CSAPRRWEYTEAFF. For the CDR3, the DNA is TGCAGTGCTCCCCGCAGGTGGGAATACACTGAAGCTTTCTTT.

This clonotype occurred a few times. The chain recombines TRBV12-3 or TRBV12-4 with TRBJ2-5, with 13 bases that match TRBD2. The CDR3 contains 13 residues. Unmatched junction bases numbered 1, after V lost 6 bases and J lost 6 bases. The CDR3 DNA reads TGTGCCAGCAGGGGACTAGCGGGGCAGACCCAGTACTTC. This gives the protein CASRGLAGQTQYF.

The chain recombines TRBV20-1 with TRBJ2-7; 10 nucleotides agree with TRBD1. Germline loops: CDR1 DFQATT, CDR2 SNEGSKA (reference sequence). With 4 bases clipped from V and 6 bases from J, the junction kept 9 bases outside the gene matches. This CDR3 spans 14 amino acids. CDR3 sequence reads: CSATTGGPLSEQYV. CDR3 nucleotides: TGCAGTGCTACGACAGGGGGCCCTCTCTCCGAGCAGTACGTC.

Ten or more counts support this clonotype. The chain employs TRBV20-1 and TRBJ2-2, with 8 bases aligning to TRBD1. The length of the CDR3 is 15 residues. Germline CDR1 and CDR2: DFQATT and SNEGSKA (reference sequence). After removal of 5 bases from V and 1 base from J, the junction contained 6 bases not matched to a gene. The CDR3 sequence is CSAGQGRGNTGELFF. The CDR3 nucleotides read TGCAGTGCTGGACAGGGCAGGGGGAACACCGGGGAGCTGTTTTTT.

The chain carries TRBV5-6 and TRBJ2-7; D may be TRBD1 (5 bases). The V gene's germline CDR1 is SGHDT and CDR2 YYEEEE. Trimming removed 4 bases at V and 5 bases at J, with 19 bases between. The CDR3 loop spans 15 amino acids. The DNA for the CDR3 is TGTGCCAGCAGCAGCATGATTGGGGCTGGACACGAGCAGTACGTC. It codes for CASSSMIGAGHEQYV.

This clonotype was seen ten or more times. J is TRBJ1-5 and V is TRBV20-1, with D tentatively TRBD1 (6 bases). Germline values: CDR1 DFQATT, CDR2 SNEGSKA (reference sequence). V was clipped by 6 bases and J by 5 bases, with 14 bases between them. The CDR3 is 13 amino acids. The CDR3 loop is CSAPQGLDQPQHF. CDR3 DNA sequence: TGCAGTGCCCCACAGGGATTGGATCAGCCCCAGCATTTT.

This clonotype was picked up many times. The chain's CDR3 is CASSFWGTEAFF. CDR3 nucleotide sequence: TGTGCCAGCAGCTTTTGGGGCACTGAAGCTTTCTTT. The V gene is TRBV12-3 or TRBV12-4, the J gene TRBJ1-1; the D is unclear. The CDR3 is 12 residues long. V gave up 6 bases and J gave up 4 bases, with 9 bases separating them.

This clonotype was counted a few times. The chain carries TRBV10-2 and TRBJ2-2; 12 nucleotides align to TRBD2. CDR3 length: 14 residues. Germline trimming cut 9 bases from V and 6 bases from J; bases unmatched to any gene: 5. Germline values: CDR1 WSHSY, CDR2 SAAADI. CDR3 residues: CASKTSGSSGELFF. DNA of the CDR3: TGCGCCAGTAAGACTAGCGGGAGTTCCGGGGAGCTGTTTTTT.

This clonotype was counted many times. The rearrangement uses TRBV24-1 and TRBJ2-1, with D maybe TRBD2 (5 bases). The CDR3 covers 11 residues. CDR1 is KGHDR, CDR2 SFDVKD, per germline. The CDR3 sequence is CDGGSYNEQFF. CDR3 nucleotide sequence: TGTGACGGAGGCTCCTACAATGAGCAGTTCTTC.

Ten or more counts support this clonotype. The rearrangement links TRBV5-1 to TRBJ2-3; 9 bases line up with TRBD1. V dropped 4 bases and J dropped 2; count of bases not matched to a gene: 5. CDR3 length equals 15 residues. The germline CDR1 and CDR2 sequences are SGHRS and YFSETQ. This CDR3 is CASSTGQGNTDTQYF. Written as DNA, the CDR3 is TGCGCCAGCAGCACCGGACAGGGGAACACAGATACGCAGTATTTT.

The rearrangement links TRBV30 to TRBJ2-7; the match to TRBD2 covers 8 bases. J lost 4 bases, V lost 0 bases, and 5 bases had no gene match. CDR1 is GTSNPN, CDR2 SVGIG, per germline (reference sequence). There are 14 residues in the CDR3. CDR3 region: CAWSVAGVGYEQYV. The DNA for the CDR3 is TGTGCCTGGAGTGTAGCGGGGGTAGGGTACGAGCAGTACGTC.

This clonotype was recorded a few times. This chain links TRBV20-1 with TRBJ1-2, with TRBD1 matching 8 bases. Germline CDR1 DFQATT, CDR2 SNEGSKA (reference sequence). V gave up 6 bases and J gave up 0 bases; unmatched junction bases: 6. This CDR3 spans 14 amino acids. Written as DNA, the CDR3 is TGCAGTGCCCAGAGGACAGGGCCTAACTATGGCTACACCTTC. It yields the protein CSAQRTGPNYGYTF.

The rearrangement links TRBV5-1 to TRBJ1-1, with D possibly TRBD1 on 5 matching bases. The V gene lost 7 bases and the J gene lost 1 base, with 26 bases spanning the gap. From germline, CDR1 is SGHRS and CDR2 YFSETQ. The CDR3 is 18 amino acids. In DNA form, the CDR3 reads TGCGCCAGCCATGAGGGGATTACTTTCTCGAAACCGAACACTGAAGCTTTCTTT. Translated: CASHEGITFSKPNTEAFF.